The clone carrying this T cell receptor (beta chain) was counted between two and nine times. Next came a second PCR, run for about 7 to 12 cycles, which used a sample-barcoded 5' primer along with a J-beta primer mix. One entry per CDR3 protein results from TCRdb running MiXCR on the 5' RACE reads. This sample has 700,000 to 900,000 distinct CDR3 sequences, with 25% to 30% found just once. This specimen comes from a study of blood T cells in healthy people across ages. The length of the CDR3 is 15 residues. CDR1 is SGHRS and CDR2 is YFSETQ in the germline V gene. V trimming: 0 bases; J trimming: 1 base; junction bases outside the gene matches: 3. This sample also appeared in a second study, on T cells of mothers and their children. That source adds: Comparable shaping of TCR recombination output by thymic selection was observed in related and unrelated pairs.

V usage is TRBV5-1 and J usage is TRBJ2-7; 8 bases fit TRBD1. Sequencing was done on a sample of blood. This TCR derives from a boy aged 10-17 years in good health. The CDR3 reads CASSLAGQESYEQYF. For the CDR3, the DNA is TGCGCCAGCAGCTTGGCGGGACAGGAGTCCTACGAGCAGTACTTC.